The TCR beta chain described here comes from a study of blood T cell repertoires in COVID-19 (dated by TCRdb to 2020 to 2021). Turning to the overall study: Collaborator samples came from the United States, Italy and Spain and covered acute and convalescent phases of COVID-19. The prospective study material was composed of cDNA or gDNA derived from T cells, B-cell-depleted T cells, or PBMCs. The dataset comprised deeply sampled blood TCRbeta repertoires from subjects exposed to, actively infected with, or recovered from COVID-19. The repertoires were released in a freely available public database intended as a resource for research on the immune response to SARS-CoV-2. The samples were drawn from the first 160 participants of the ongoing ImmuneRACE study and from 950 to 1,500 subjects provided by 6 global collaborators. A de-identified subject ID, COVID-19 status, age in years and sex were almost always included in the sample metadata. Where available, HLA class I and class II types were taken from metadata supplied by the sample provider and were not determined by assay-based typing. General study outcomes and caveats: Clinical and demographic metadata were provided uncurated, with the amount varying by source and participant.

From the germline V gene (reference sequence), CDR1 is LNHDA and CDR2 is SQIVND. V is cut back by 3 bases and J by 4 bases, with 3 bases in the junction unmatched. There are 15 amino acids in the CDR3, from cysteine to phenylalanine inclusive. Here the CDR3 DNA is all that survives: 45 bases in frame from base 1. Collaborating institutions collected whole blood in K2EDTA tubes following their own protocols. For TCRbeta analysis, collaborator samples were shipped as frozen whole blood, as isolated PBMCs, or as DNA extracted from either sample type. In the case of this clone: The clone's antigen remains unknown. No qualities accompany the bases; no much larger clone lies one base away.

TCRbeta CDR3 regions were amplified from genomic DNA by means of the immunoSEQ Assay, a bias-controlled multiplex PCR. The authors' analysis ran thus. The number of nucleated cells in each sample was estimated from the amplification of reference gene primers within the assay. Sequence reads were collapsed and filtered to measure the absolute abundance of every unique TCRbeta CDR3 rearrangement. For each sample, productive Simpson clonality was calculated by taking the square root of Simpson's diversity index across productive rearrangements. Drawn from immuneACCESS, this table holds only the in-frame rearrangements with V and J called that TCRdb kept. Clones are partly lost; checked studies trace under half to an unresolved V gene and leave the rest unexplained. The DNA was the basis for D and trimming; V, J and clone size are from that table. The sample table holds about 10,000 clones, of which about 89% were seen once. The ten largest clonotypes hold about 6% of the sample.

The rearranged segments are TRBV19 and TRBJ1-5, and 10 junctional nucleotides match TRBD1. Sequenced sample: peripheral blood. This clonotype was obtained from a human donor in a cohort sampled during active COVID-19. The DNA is TGTGCCAGTAGTATTGGACAGGGGGGAAATCAGCCCCAGCATTTT. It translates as CASSIGQGGNQPQHF.